This T cell receptor beta chain originates from a study of tumor-infiltrating lymphocytes in primary liver carcinoma. Looking at the study overall: Patients diagnosed with primary liver carcinoma received treatment through surgical resection. Staging placed the tumors at T1-T3 N0M0, and they measured about 4.2 to 10 cm across.

The germline CDR1 and CDR2 sequences are SQVTM and ANQGSEA. The CDR3 is 18 amino acids. The V gene lost 5 bases and the J gene lost 10 bases, with 33 bases spanning the gap. Germline DNA was also extracted, and blood RNA derived from unsorted whole blood. Roughly 3.9 milliliters of peripheral blood were drawn presurgically. The investigators made TCR beta cDNA from approximately 510 ng total RNA, using a constant-region primer. Slightly modified ARM-PCR with three nested multiplex PCR rounds yielded TCR beta libraries. The study ran its first two PCR rounds for about 11 cycles each, using TRBV1-TRBV30 forward primers and a C-beta reverse primer. MiXCR, applied by TCRdb to the multiplex PCR reads, yields one record per CDR3 protein. Counted here are about 310,000 distinct CDR3 sequences, approximately 58% occurring once; the ten biggest clones make up more than 15%. Study outcomes and limitations: Tumor samples exhibited a significantly greater top-250-clone fraction than blood samples (p = 0.039).

With regard to this clonotype: What it recognizes is unknown. This may arise from a read error, as a much more abundant clone is one base away.

The receptor was derived from a woman in her 30s with primary liver carcinoma and hepatitis B virus infection. The sequenced sample was peripheral blood. The chain joins TRBV29-1 to TRBJ2-1, with D perhaps TRBD1 or TRBD2 (6 bases each). CDR3 bases: TGCAGCGTTCCTGTGAACCCATTGCGTCACCTAGGGGGGCCAGAGCAGTTCTTC. It codes for CSVPVNPLRHLGGPEQFF.